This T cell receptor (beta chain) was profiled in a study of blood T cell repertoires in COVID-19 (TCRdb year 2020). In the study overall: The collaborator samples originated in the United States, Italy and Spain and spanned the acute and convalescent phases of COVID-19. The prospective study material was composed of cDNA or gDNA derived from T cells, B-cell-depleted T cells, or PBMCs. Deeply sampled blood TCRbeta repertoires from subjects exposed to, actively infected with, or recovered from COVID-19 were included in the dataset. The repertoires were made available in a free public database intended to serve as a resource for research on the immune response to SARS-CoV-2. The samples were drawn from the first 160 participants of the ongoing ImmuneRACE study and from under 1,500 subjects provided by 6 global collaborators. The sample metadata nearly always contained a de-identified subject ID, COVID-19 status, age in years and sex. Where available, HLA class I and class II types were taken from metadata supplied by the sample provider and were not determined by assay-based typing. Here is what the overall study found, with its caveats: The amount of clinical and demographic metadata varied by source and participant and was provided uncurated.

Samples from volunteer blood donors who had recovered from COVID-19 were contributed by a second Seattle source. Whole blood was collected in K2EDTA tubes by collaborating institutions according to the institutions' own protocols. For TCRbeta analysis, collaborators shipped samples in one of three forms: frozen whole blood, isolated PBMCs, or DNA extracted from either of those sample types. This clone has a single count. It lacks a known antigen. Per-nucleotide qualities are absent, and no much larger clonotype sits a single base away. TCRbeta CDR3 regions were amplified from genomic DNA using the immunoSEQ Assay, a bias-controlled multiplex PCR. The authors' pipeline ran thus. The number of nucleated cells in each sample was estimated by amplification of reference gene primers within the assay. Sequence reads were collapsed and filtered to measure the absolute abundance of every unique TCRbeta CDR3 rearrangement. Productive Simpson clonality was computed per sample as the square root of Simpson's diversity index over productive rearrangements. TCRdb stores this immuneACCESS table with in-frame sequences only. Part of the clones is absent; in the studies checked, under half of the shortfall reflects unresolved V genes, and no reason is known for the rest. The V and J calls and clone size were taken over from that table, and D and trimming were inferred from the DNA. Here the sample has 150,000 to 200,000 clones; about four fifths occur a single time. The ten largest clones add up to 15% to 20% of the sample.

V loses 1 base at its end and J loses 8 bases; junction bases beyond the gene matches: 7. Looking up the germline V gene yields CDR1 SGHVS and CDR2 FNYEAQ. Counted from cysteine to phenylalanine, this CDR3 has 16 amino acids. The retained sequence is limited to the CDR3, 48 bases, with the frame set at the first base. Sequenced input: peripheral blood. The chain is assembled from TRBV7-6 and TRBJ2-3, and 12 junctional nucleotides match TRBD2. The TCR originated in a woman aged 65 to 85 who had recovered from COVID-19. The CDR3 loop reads CASSLGLAGGPGTQYF. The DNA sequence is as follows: TGTGCCAGCAGCTTAGGGCTAGCGGGAGGGCCGGGTACGCAGTATTTT.